This entry is about one T cell receptor (beta chain). This specimen comes from a study of shared T cell receptors in the human thymus. Using immunoSEQ multiplex PCR, the repertoire was profiled, and TCRdb retains in-frame clones only, with some absent. The profile shows about 660,000 clones, around 87% of them singletons. These same data were also listed under a study on human thymus T cells. From that study: Corrective surgery for congenital heart defects was being performed on the healthy Finnish infants who were the donors. V and J genes seemed to be used with bias in thymic and blood repertoires.

The sample taken for sequencing was thymocytes. The clonotype originates from a boy less than two years old with a congenital heart defect.

The CDR3 loop reads CASSFYGPWGGRESDEQYF. In nucleotides, the CDR3 is TGTGCCAGCAGTTTCTATGGCCCATGGGGGGGGCGGGAAAGCGACGAGCAGTACTTC. The rearrangement links TRBV28 to TRBJ2-7; TRBD2 might be the D (7 bases). The CDR3 spans 19 residues. Germline V gene lookup returns CDR1 MDHEN and CDR2 SYDVKM. Trimming stripped 3 bases from V and 5 bases from J, with 29 bases between.